These T cell receptor beta chains were read from a single sample in a study of Ad26.COV2.S vaccination and SARS-CoV-2 variants. The assay was immunoSEQ multiplex PCR, and TCRdb's table has in-frame clones only and misses some. The top ten hold about 1.5% of the sample, which has hundreds of thousands of clones, 80% to 90% seen once. The starting material was peripheral blood, obtained in a trial of Ad26.COV2.S vaccine versus placebo. All receptors derive from a person aged 18-65 years who received the Ad26.COV2.S COVID-19 vaccine or a placebo. Both conserved end residues are part of each CDR3. Each record gives: clone size, V gene, J gene, D gene, CDR3 protein, CDR3 DNA. The D gene is left open where the match is weak. Where a row states a size, it is once, few, many or the class of an expanded clone; other rows omit it.

.	TRBV5-1	TRBJ2-1	TRBD1	CASSMGQGSYNEQFF	TGCGCCAGCAGCATGGGACAGGGTAGCTACAATGAGCAGTTCTTC
.	TRBV18	TRBJ2-5	TRBD1	CASSTTGGETQYF	TGTGCCAGCTCAACGACAGGGGGGGAGACCCAGTACTTC
.	TRBV5-6	TRBJ1-5	.	CASSLSGGRNQPQHF	TGTGCCAGCAGCTTGAGCGGGGGCAGGAATCAGCCCCAGCATTTT
.	TRBV27	TRBJ2-7	.	CASSDSQHYEQYF	TGTGCCAGCAGCGACAGCCAGCACTACGAGCAGTACTTC
.	TRBV9	TRBJ1-1	.	CATTDVRGTEAFF	TGTGCCACTACGGATGTTCGGGGCACTGAAGCTTTCTTT
.	TRBV7-8	TRBJ2-3	.	CASSLTRWTSTDTQYF	TGTGCCAGCAGCTTAACTAGATGGACCAGCACAGATACGCAGTATTTT
.	TRBV30	TRBJ2-1	TRBD2	CAWTSGRNEQFF	TGTGCCTGGACTAGCGGGAGAAATGAGCAGTTCTTC
.	TRBV7-9	TRBJ2-7	.	CASRTNGPYEQYF	TGTGCCAGCAGAACGAATGGACCCTACGAGCAGTACTTC
.	TRBV7-2	TRBJ1-6	.	CASSLTGSSYNSPLHF	TGTGCCAGCAGCTTAACAGGAAGCTCCTATAATTCACCCCTCCACTTT
.	TRBV5-1	TRBJ1-4	.	CASSLVGTATNEKLFF	TGCGCCAGCAGCTTGGTAGGAACGGCAACTAATGAAAAACTGTTTTTT
.	TRBV12-3/TRBV12-4	TRBJ1-2	TRBD1	CASTQGQGDGYTF	TGTGCCAGCACGCAGGGACAGGGGGATGGCTACACCTTC
.	TRBV5-1	TRBJ2-1	.	CASSLALARKGYNEQFF	TGCGCCAGCAGCTTGGCTTTGGCCAGGAAGGGCTACAATGAGCAGTTCTTC
.	TRBV11-2	TRBJ2-2	.	CASRRDILPYNTGELFF	TGTGCCAGCCGCCGGGACATCCTTCCGTATAACACCGGGGAGCTGTTTTTT
.	TRBV6-2/TRBV6-3	TRBJ2-7	.	CASSYRNSYEQYF	TGTGCCAGCAGTTACAGAAACTCCTACGAGCAGTACTTC
many	TRBV19	TRBJ1-5	.	CAAGGGYSNQPQHF	TGTGCCGCTGGAGGCGGCTATAGCAATCAGCCCCAGCATTTT
.	TRBV5-1	TRBJ2-1	.	CASSLVPGRDEQFF	TGCGCCAGCAGCTTGGTGCCAGGGCGGGATGAGCAGTTCTTC
.	TRBV7-8	TRBJ2-3	TRBD1	CASSLYETGTDTQYF	TGTGCCAGCAGCTTATACGAGACAGGGACAGATACGCAGTATTTT
.	TRBV5-8	TRBJ2-7	TRBD1	CASSWTGGIYEQYF	TGTGCCAGCAGCTGGACAGGGGGCATATACGAGCAGTACTTC
.	TRBV7-2	TRBJ2-3	TRBD1	CASSLQGALPGDTQYF	TGTGCCAGCAGCTTACAGGGGGCTTTACCGGGAGATACGCAGTATTTT
.	TRBV7-6	TRBJ2-3	TRBD2	CASSFTSGGPSADTQYF	TGTGCCAGCAGCTTTACTAGCGGGGGGCCCAGCGCAGATACGCAGTATTTT
.	TRBV29-1	TRBJ2-2	.	CSAEKKGYTGELFF	TGCAGCGCGGAAAAAAAGGGGTACACCGGGGAGCTGTTTTTT
.	TRBV20-1	TRBJ2-6	.	CSASGQAPGANVLTF	TGCAGTGCTAGTGGTCAGGCGCCTGGGGCCAACGTCCTGACTTTC
few	TRBV4-3	TRBJ2-7	.	CASSHDLGQNYEQYF	TGCGCCAGCAGTCACGACCTTGGACAGAACTACGAGCAGTACTTC
.	TRBV9	TRBJ2-3	TRBD1	CASSTGTALPADTQYF	TGTGCCAGCAGCACCGGGACAGCCCTGCCCGCAGATACGCAGTATTTT
.	TRBV15	TRBJ2-7	.	CATSRDMLREKGYEQYF	TGTGCCACCAGCAGAGATATGTTACGGGAGAAGGGCTACGAGCAGTACTTC
.	TRBV30	TRBJ2-5	.	CACGGKRDKSQETQYF	TGTGCCTGCGGGGGTAAACGGGACAAAAGCCAAGAGACCCAGTACTTC
.	TRBV27	TRBJ2-1	.	CASSSGGPYNEQFF	TGTGCCAGCAGTTCCGGGGGGCCCTACAATGAGCAGTTCTTC
.	TRBV2	TRBJ2-6	TRBD2	CASSGAGGLAGANVLTF	TGTGCCAGCAGTGGAGCGGGAGGCTTAGCTGGGGCCAACGTCCTGACTTTC
.	TRBV10-1	TRBJ2-5	.	CASNDRYQETQYF	TGCGCCAGCAATGACAGATACCAAGAGACCCAGTACTTC
.	TRBV30	TRBJ1-4	.	CAWSGVGAEKLFF	TGTGCCTGGAGCGGGGTGGGGGCGGAAAAACTGTTTTTT
.	TRBV13	TRBJ1-1	.	CASSEMTAADTEAFF	TGTGCCAGCAGCGAGATGACGGCCGCGGACACTGAAGCTTTCTTT
.	TRBV12-5	TRBJ2-3	TRBD1	CASSPGQGYTQYF	TGTGCTAGTAGCCCGGGACAGGGATATACGCAGTATTTT
.	TRBV18	TRBJ2-7	.	CASSLNVAGSSYEQYF	TGTGCCAGCTCACTGAATGTCGCGGGAAGCTCCTACGAGCAGTACTTC
.	TRBV7-9	TRBJ1-2	.	CASSLGGAANYGYTF	TGTGCCAGCTCCCTTGGAGGGGCGGCTAACTATGGCTACACCTTC
.	TRBV27	TRBJ2-1	.	CASSLGRVSEQFF	TGTGCCAGCAGTTTAGGAAGGGTGAGTGAGCAGTTCTTC
.	TRBV7-2	TRBJ1-2	.	CASSLDWGLSYGYTF	TGTGCCAGCAGCTTAGATTGGGGATTGAGCTATGGCTACACCTTC
.	TRBV7-2	TRBJ1-5	.	CASSWTGYSNQPQHF	TGTGCCAGCAGCTGGACGGGTTATAGCAATCAGCCCCAGCATTTT
.	TRBV3-1/TRBV3-2	TRBJ2-2	.	CASSQVVNTGELFF	TGTGCCAGCAGCCAAGTTGTGAACACCGGGGAGCTGTTTTTT
.	TRBV6-5	TRBJ2-7	.	CASSYLGLSSYEQYF	TGTGCCAGCAGTTACTTGGGCTTAAGCTCCTACGAGCAGTACTTC